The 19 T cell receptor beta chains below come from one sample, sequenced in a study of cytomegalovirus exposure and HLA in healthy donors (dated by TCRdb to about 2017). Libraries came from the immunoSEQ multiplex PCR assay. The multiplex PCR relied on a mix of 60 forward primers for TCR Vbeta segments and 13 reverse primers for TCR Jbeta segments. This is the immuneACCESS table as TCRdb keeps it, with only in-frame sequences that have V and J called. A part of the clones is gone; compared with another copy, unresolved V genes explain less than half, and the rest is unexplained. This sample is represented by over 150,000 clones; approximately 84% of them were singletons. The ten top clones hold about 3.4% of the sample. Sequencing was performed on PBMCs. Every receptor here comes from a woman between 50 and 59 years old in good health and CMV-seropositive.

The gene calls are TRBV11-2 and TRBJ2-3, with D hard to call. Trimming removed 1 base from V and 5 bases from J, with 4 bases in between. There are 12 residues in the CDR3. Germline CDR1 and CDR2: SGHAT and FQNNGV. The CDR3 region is CASSLAGDTQYF. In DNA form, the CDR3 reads TGTGCCAGCAGCTTAGCGGGAGATACGCAGTATTTT.

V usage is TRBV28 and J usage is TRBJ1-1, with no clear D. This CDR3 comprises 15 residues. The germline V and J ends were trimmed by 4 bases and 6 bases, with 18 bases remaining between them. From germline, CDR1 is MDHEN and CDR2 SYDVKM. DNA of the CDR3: TGTGCCAGCAGTTCCCCATTTGGGGAGGGAGCTGAAGCTTTCTTT. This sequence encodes CASSSPFGEGAEAFF.

The CDR3 nucleotides are TGTGCCAGCAGCTCCTCCTTAGCGGGGGGGCGGTCAGATACGCAGTATTTT. Translation: CASSSSLAGGRSDTQYF. The rearrangement links TRBV11-2 to TRBJ2-3; TRBD2 matches 11 bases. Germline CDR1 SGHAT, CDR2 FQNNGV. The CDR3 runs to 17 residues. Trimming at V came to 4 bases and at J to 4 bases, leaving 10 bases not matched to a gene.

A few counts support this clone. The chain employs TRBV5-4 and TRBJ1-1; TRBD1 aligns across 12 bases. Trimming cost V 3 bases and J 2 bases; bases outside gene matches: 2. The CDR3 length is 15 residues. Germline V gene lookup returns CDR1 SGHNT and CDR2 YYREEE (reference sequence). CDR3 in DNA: TGTGCCAGCAGCTCCGGGACAGGGGGCAACACTGAAGCTTTCTTT. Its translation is CASSSGTGGNTEAFF.

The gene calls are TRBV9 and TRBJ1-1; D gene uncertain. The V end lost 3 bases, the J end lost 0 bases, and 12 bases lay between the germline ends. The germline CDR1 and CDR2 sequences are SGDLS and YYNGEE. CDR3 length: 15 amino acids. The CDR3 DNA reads TGTGCCAGCAGCGCACCACCACAGATGAACACTGAAGCTTTCTTT. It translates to CASSAPPQMNTEAFF.

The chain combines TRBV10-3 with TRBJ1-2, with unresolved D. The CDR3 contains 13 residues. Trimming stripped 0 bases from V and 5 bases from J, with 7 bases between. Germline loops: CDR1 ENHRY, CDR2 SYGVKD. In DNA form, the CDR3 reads TGTGCCATCAGTGAGTCTGGGAGATATGGCTACACCTTC. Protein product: CAISESGRYGYTF.

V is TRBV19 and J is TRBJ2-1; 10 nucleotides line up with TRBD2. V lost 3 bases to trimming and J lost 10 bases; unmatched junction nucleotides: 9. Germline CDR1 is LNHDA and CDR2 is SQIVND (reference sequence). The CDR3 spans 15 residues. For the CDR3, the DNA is TGTGCCAGTAGTATGCTAGCGGGGGACCCGGGGGAGCAGTTCTTC. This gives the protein CASSMLAGDPGEQFF.

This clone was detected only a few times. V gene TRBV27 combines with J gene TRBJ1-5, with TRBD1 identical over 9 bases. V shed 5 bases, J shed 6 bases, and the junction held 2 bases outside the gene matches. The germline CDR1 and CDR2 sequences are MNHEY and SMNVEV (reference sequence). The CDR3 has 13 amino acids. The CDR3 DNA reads TGTGCCAGCAGTCCACAGGGGGCTCAGCCCCAGCATTTT. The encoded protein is CASSPQGAQPQHF.

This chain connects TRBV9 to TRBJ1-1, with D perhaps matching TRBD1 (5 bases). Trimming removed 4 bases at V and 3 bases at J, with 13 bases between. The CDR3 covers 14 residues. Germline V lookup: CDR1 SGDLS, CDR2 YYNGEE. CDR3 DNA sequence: TGTGCCAGCAGCCTTATGGGGGACTACACTGAAGCTTTCTTT. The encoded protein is CASSLMGDYTEAFF.

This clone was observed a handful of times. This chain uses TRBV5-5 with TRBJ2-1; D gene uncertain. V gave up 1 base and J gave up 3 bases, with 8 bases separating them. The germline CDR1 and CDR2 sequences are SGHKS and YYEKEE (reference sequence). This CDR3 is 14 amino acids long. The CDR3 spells CASSLLQVYNEQFF. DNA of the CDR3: TGTGCCAGCAGCTTGCTTCAGGTCTACAATGAGCAGTTCTTC.

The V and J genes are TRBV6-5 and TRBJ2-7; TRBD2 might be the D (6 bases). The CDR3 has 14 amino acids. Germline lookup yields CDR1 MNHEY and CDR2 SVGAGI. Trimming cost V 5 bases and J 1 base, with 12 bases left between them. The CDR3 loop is CASSIWRGSYEQYF. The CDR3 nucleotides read TGTGCCAGCAGTATTTGGCGGGGATCCTACGAGCAGTACTTC.

The DNA for the CDR3 is TGTGCCACGCGAGCCGGGACAGTAAATCAGCCCCAGCATTTT. Its translation is CATRAGTVNQPQHF. The V gene is TRBV15, the J gene TRBJ1-5; 7 nucleotides align to TRBD1. This CDR3 is 14 amino acids long. Per the germline V gene, CDR1 is LNHNV and CDR2 is YYDKDF (reference sequence). J was trimmed by 4 bases and V by 9 bases; bases with no gene match: 9.

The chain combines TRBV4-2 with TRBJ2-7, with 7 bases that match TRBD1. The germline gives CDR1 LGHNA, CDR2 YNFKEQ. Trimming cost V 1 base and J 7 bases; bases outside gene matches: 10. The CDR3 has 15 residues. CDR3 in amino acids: CASSQGTGPDGEQYF. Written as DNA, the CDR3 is TGTGCCAGCAGCCAAGGGACAGGCCCCGATGGAGAGCAGTACTTC.

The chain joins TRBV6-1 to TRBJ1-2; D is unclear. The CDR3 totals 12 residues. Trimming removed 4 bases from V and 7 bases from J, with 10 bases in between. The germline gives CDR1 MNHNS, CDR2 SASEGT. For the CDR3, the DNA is TGTGCCAGCAGTGTCTCCGAGGGTGGCTACACCTTC. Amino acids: CASSVSEGGYTF.

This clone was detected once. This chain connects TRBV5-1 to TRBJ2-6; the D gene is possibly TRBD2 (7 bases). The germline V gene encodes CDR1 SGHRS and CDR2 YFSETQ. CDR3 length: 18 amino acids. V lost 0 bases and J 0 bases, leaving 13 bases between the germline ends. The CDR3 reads CASSLEGGGLSGANVLTF. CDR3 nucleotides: TGCGCCAGCAGCTTGGAGGGCGGGGGCCTCTCTGGGGCCAACGTCCTGACTTTC.

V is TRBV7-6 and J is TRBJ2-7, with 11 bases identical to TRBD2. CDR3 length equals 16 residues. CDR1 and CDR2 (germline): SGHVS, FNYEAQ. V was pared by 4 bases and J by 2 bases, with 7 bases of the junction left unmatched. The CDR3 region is CASSSPGTSGTYEQYF. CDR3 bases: TGTGCCAGCAGCTCCCCCGGGACTAGCGGTACCTACGAGCAGTACTTC.

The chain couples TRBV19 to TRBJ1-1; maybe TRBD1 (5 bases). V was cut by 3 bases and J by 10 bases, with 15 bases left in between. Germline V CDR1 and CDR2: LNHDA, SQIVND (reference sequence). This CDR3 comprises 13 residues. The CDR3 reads CASSIQDTQVAFF. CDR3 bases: TGTGCCAGTAGTATCCAGGACACGCAGGTAGCTTTCTTT. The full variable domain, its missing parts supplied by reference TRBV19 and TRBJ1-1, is DGGITQSPKYLFRKEGQNVTLSCEQNLNHDAMYWYRQDPGQGLRLIYYSQIVNDFQKGDIAEGYSVSREKKESFPLTVTSAQKNPTAFYLCASSIQDTQVAFFGQGTRLTVV.

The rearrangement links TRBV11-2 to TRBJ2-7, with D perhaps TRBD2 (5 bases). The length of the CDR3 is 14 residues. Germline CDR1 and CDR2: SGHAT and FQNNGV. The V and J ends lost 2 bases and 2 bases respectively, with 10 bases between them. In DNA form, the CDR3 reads TGTGCCAGCAGCTTACTCGGAGCGGCCTACGAGCAGTACTTC. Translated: CASSLLGAAYEQYF. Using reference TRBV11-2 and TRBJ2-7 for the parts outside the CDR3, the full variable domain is EAGVAQSPRYKIIEKRQSVAFWCNPISGHATLYWYQQILGQGPKLLIQFQNNGVVDDSQLPKDRFSAERLKGVDSTLKIQPAKLEDSAVYLCASSLLGAAYEQYFGPGTRLTVT.

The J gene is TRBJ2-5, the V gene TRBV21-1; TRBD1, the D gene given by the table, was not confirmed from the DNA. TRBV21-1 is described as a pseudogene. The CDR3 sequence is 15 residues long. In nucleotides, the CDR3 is TGTGCCATCCCGGCGAGACAGGGGGTCCGAGAGACCCAGTACTTC. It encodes CAIPARQGVRETQYF.